This paragraph covers one T cell receptor beta chain sequence. This clone was seen a few times. This clone's antigen is unknown. It has no much larger one-base neighbor in the sample; base qualities were not kept. These data come from a study of blood T cell repertoires in COVID-19 (dated by TCRdb to 2019 to 2021). For the wider study: The collaborator samples originated in the United States, Italy and Spain and spanned the acute and convalescent phases of COVID-19. The material from the prospective study consisted of cDNA or gDNA derived from T cells, B-cell-depleted T cells, or PBMCs. Deeply sampled blood TCRbeta repertoires from subjects exposed to, actively infected with, or recovered from COVID-19 were included in the dataset. The repertoires were released in a freely available public database intended as a resource for research on the immune response to SARS-CoV-2. Samples came from the ongoing ImmuneRACE study (first 160 participants) plus 1,254 subjects from 6 global collaborators. Nearly every sample came with metadata listing a de-identified subject ID, COVID-19 status, age in years and sex. Where available, HLA class I and class II types were taken from metadata supplied by the sample provider and were not determined by assay-based typing. Beyond this particular receptor, the publication reports: How much clinical and demographic metadata was included differed by source and by participant, and the metadata was provided uncurated.

The immunoSEQ Assay, a bias-controlled multiplex PCR, was used to amplify TCRbeta CDR3 regions from genomic DNA. As for the original processing: Nucleated cell counts per sample were estimated from amplification of reference gene primers within the assay. Sequence reads were collapsed and filtered to measure the absolute abundance of every unique TCRbeta CDR3 rearrangement. For each sample, productive Simpson clonality was calculated as the square root of Simpson's diversity index across productive rearrangements. TCRdb carries this immuneACCESS record with in-frame sequences only. Its versions omit some clonotypes, under half of them owing to an unresolved V gene in the studies checked, with the rest unexplained. V, J and clone size derive from that table, while D and trimming were established from the DNA sequence. In all, the sample holds some 220,000 clones, and around 83% of those were seen once. The ten largest clonotypes hold 1.3% of the sample.

In the prospective study, participants were roughly 18 to 100 years old, resided in fewer than 25 geographic areas of the United States, and were enrolled through a virtual design. In the prospective study, participants were assigned to cohorts based on the clinical history participants reported in a screening survey and a study questionnaire. Mobile phlebotomists in the prospective study collected whole blood, serum and a nasopharyngeal or oropharyngeal swab from every participant. Over a roughly two-month period, participants in the prospective study had the option of providing additional blood draws and questionnaires. Before DNA extraction, prospective study blood samples were shipped either frozen or at room temperature. Sequences SGHDN (CDR1) and FVKESK (CDR2) are obtained from the germline V gene. The CDR3 numbers 15 residues from cysteine through phenylalanine. CDR3 DNA is the only sequence kept; it has 45 bases, read in frame from the first base. V ends up 4 bases short and J 1 base short, with an unmatched junction base count of 3.

The rearrangement joined TRBV14 to TRBJ2-5, with 10 bases aligning to TRBD1. The sequence derives from a woman in her thirties or forties with acute COVID-19. Sequenced input: PBMCs or T cells enriched from blood (not recorded which). At the DNA level, the sequence is TGTGCCAGCAGCCGCGGGACAGGGGTCCAAGAGACCCAGTACTTC. The resulting protein is CASSRGTGVQETQYF.